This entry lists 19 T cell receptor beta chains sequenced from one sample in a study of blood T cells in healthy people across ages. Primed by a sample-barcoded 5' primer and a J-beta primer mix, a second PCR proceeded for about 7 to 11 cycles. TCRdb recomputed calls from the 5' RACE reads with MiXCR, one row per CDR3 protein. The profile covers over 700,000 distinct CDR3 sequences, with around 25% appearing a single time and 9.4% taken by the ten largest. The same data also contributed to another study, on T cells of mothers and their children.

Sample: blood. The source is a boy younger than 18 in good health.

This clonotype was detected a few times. The CDR3 region has the DNA TGTGCCAGCAGCCAAAGAACGGGTAGCAATCAGCCCCAGCATTTT. It yields the protein CASSQRTGSNQPQHF. This chain uses TRBV5-5 with TRBJ1-5; no clear D gene. CDR3 length: 15 residues. Trimming cost V 4 bases and J 0 bases, with 11 bases left between them. Germline lookup yields CDR1 SGHKS and CDR2 YYEKEE (reference sequence). The whole variable domain, filled in from reference TRBV5-5 and TRBJ1-5, reads DAGVTQSPTHLIKTRGQQVTLRCSPISGHKSVSWYQQVLGQGPQFIFQYYEKEERGRGNFPDRFSARQFPNYSSELNVNALLLGDSALYLCASSQRTGSNQPQHFGDGTRLSIL.

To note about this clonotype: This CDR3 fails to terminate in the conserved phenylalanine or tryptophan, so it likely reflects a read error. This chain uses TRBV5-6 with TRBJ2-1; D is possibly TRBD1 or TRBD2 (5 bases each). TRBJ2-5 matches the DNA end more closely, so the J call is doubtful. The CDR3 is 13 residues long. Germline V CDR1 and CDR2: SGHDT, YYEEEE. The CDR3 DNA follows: TGTGCCAGCAGCTGGGGGTTGGGGGAGACCCAGTACTCC. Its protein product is CASSWGLGETQYS.

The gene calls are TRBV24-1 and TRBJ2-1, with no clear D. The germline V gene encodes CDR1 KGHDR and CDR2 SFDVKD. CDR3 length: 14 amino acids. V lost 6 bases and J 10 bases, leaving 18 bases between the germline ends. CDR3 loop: CATSLTSAVGEQFF. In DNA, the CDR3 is TGTGCCACCAGTTTGACTTCGGCCGTGGGGGAGCAGTTCTTC.

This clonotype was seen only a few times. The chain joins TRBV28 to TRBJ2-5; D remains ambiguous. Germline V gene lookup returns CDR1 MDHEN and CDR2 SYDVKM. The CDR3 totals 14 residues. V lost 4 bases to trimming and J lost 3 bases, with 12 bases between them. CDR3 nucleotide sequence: TGTGCCAGCAGTTCGGACCCCGGTGAAGAGACCCAGTACTTC. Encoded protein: CASSSDPGEETQYF.

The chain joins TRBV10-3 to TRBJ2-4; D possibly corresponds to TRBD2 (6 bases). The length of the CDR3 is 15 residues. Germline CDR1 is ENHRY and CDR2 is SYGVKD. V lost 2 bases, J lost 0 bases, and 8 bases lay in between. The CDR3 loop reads CAISEAGLAKNIQYF. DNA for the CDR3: TGTGCCATCAGTGAGGCGGGACTAGCCAAAAACATTCAGTACTTC.

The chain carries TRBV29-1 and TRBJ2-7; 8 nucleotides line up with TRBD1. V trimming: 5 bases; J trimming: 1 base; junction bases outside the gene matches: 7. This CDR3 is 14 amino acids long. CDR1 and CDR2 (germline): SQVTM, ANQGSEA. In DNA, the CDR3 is TGCAGCGTTACCCCCCGGACAGGGTCCTACGAGCAGTACTTC. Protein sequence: CSVTPRTGSYEQYF.

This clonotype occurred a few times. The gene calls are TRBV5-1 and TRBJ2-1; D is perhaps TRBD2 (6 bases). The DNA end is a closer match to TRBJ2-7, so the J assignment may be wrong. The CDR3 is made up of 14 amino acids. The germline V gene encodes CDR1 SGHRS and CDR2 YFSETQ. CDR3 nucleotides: TGCGCCAGCAGCTTCAAAGGGAGGCTCTACGAGCAGTACTTC. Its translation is CASSFKGRLYEQYF.

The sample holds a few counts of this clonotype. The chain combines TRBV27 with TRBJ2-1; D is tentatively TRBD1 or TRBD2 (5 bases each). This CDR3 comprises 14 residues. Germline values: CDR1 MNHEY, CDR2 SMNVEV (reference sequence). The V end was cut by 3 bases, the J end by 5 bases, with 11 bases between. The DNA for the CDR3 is TGTGCCAGCAGTTTGTTGGGACCGAACAATGAGCAGTTCTTC. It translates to CASSLLGPNNEQFF.

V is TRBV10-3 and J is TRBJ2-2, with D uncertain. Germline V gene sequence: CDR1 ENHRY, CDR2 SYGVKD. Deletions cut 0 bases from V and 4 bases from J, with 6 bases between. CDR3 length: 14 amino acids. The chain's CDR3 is CAISESASTGELFF. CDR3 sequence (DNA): TGTGCCATCAGTGAGTCGGCCAGCACCGGGGAGCTGTTTTTT.

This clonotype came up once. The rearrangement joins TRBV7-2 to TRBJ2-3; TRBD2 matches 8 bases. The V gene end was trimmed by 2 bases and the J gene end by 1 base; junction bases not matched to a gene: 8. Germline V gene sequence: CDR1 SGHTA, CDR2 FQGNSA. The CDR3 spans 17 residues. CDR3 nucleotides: TGTGCCAGCAGCTTACTCCCGGGGGGGAGGGGCACAGATACGCAGTATTTT. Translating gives CASSLLPGGRGTDTQYF.

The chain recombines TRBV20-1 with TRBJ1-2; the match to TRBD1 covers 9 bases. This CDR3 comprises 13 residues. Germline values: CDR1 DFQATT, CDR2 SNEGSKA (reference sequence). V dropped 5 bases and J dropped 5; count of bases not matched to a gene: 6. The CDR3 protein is CSAETGGYYGYTF. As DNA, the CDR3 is TGCAGTGCTGAGACAGGGGGTTATTATGGCTACACCTTC.

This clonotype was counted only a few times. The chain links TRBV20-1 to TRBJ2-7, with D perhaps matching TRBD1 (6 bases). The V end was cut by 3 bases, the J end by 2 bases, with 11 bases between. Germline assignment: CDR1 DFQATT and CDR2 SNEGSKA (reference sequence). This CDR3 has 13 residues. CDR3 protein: CSASSDSAYEQYF. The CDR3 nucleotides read TGCAGTGCTAGTTCGGACAGCGCCTACGAGCAGTACTTC.

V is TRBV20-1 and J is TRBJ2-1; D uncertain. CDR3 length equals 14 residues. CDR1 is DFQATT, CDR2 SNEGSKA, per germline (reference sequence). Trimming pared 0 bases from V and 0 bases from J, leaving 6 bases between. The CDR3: CSARDSSSYNEQFF. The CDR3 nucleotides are TGCAGTGCTAGAGATTCCTCCTCCTACAATGAGCAGTTCTTC.

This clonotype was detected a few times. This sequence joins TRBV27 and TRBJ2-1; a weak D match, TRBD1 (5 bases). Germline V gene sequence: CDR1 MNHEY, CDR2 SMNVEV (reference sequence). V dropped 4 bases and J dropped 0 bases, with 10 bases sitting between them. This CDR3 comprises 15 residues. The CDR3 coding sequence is TGTGCCAGCAGTTCCCGACAGAGCTCCTACAATGAGCAGTTCTTC. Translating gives CASSSRQSSYNEQFF.

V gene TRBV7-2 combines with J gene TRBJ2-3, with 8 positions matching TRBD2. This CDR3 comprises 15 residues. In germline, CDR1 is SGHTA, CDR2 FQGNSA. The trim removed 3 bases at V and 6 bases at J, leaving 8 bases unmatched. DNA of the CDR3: TGTGCCAGCAGCTTTGGCGGGGGGATCGGGGATACGCAGTATTTT. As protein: CASSFGGGIGDTQYF.

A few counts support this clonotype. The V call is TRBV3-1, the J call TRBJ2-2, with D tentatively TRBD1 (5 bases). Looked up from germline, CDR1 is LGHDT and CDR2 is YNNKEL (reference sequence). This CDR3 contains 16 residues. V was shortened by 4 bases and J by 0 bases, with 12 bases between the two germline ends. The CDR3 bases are TGTGCCAGCAGCCTTAGGACAAAAGCGAACACCGGGGAGCTGTTTTTT. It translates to CASSLRTKANTGELFF.

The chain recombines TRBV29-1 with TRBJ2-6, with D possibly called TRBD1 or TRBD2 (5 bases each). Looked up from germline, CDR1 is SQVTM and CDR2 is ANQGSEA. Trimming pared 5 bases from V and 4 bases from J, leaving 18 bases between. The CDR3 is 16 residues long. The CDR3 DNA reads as TGCAGCGTTTGGGGTCAGGGACGATACGGGGCCAACGTCCTGACTTTC. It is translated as CSVWGQGRYGANVLTF.

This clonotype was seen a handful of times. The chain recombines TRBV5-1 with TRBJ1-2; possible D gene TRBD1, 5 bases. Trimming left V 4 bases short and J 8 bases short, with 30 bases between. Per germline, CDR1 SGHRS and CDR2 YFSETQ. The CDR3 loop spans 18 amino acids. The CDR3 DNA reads TGCGCCAGCAGCCCCCCCGAAACGGAACCAACAAATCCAGGGGGCTACACCTTC. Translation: CASSPPETEPTNPGGYTF.

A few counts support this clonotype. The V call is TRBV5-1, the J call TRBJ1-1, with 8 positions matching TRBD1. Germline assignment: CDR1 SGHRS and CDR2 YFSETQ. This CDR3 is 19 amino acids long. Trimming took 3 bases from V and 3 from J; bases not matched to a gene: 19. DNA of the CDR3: TGCGCCAGCAGCTGGGGGGAAGGGGTGATTGGACAGGGAGACACTGAAGCTTTCTTT. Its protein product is CASSWGEGVIGQGDTEAFF.